Below are 32 T cell receptor beta chains sequenced from a single sample in a study of blood T cell repertoires in COVID-19. Here immunoSEQ multiplex PCR was the method, and the copy in TCRdb shows in-frame clones only, minus some. The table has about 410,000 clones, 86% seen once; the top ten hold 1.4% to 1.5%. Sequenced sample: peripheral blood. Every receptor here comes from a woman younger than 45 with active or convalescent COVID-19.

V is TRBV18 and J is TRBJ2-4, with D unclear. V shed 2 bases and J shed 2 bases, with 13 bases lying between them. The germline V gene has CDR1 KGHSH and CDR2 LQKENI. CDR3 length: 16 amino acids. The CDR3 nucleotides read TGTGCCAGCTCACCATTTTACGAGGATTCCAAAAACATTCAGTACTTC. Amino acid sequence: CASSPFYEDSKNIQYF.

The chain recombines TRBV5-1 with TRBJ1-1; unclear D gene. Germline assignment: CDR1 SGHRS and CDR2 YFSETQ. The V and J ends lost 6 bases and 1 base respectively, with 13 bases between them. The CDR3 loop spans 14 amino acids. For the CDR3, the DNA is TGCGCCAGCAAAGCGGGGTATGAGAACACTGAAGCTTTCTTT. Translation gives CASKAGYENTEAFF.

The J gene is TRBJ2-7, the V gene TRBV2; 7 nucleotides align to TRBD1. CDR1 is SNHLY and CDR2 is FYNNEI in the germline V gene. Trimming cost V 5 bases and J 4 bases; bases outside gene matches: 8. This CDR3 is 14 amino acids long. CDR3 in DNA: TGTGCCAGCAGTCCGGGACAGAACAGTTACGAGCAGTACTTC. It translates to CASSPGQNSYEQYF.

The V gene is TRBV19, the J gene TRBJ2-7; 8 bases match TRBD1. Germline lookup yields CDR1 LNHDA and CDR2 SQIVND (reference sequence). There are 15 residues in the CDR3. V was pared by 3 bases and J by 3 bases, with 7 bases of the junction left unmatched. CDR3 loop: CASSIYGTGHYEQYF. The CDR3 DNA sequence: TGTGCCAGTAGTATTTACGGGACAGGCCACTACGAGCAGTACTTC.

The chain combines TRBV6-1 with TRBJ1-6; 7 bases fit TRBD1. The CDR3 extends over 16 amino acids. The V and J ends lost 2 bases and 7 bases, in that order; junction bases with no gene match: 8. CDR1 and CDR2 from the germline V gene are MNHNS and SASEGT. CDR3 coding DNA: TGTGCCAGCAGTGAATGGTATCAGGGGGGAAATTCACCCCTCCACTTT. Its translation: CASSEWYQGGNSPLHF.

V gene TRBV29-1 combines with J gene TRBJ2-5, with TRBD1 identical over 8 bases. With V trimmed by 8 bases and J by 4 bases, 6 bases remained unmatched. The length of the CDR3 is 12 residues. Per the germline V gene, CDR1 is SQVTM and CDR2 is ANQGSEA. CDR3 sequence: CSTGQGGETQYF. The DNA of the CDR3 is TGCAGCACAGGACAGGGAGGAGAGACCCAGTACTTC.

This clone was seen only a few times. The V gene is TRBV30, the J gene TRBJ1-1; D unresolved. The length of the CDR3 is 12 residues. Trimming took 1 base from V and 7 from J, leaving 10 bases between them. CDR1 is GTSNPN and CDR2 is SVGIG in the germline V gene (reference sequence). DNA for the CDR3: TGTGCCTGGAGTGCTGCGAACTTTGAAGCTTTCTTT. This gives the protein CAWSAANFEAFF.

The rearrangement joins TRBV5-4 to TRBJ2-5; 12 bases match TRBD2. The CDR3 covers 15 residues. Trimming at V came to 4 bases and at J to 7 bases, leaving 8 bases not matched to a gene. The V gene's germline CDR1 is SGHNT and CDR2 YYREEE (reference sequence). CDR3 loop: CASSSGGLAGGTQYF. Written as DNA, the CDR3 is TGTGCCAGCAGCAGCGGGGGACTAGCGGGTGGGACCCAGTACTTC.

This clone was seen a few times. V usage is TRBV27 and J usage is TRBJ1-2; TRBD1 matches at 7 bases. After removal of 8 bases from V and 2 bases from J, the junction contained 5 bases not matched to a gene. The CDR3 totals 13 residues. Germline CDR1 reads MNHEY; CDR2 reads SMNVEV (reference sequence). This chain's CDR3 is CASAGDRNYGYTF. The CDR3 nucleotides read TGTGCCAGCGCCGGGGACAGAAACTATGGCTACACCTTC.

The chain carries TRBV15 and TRBJ2-3, with 7 bases aligning to TRBD2. The CDR3 contains 16 residues. The germline V gene encodes CDR1 LNHNV and CDR2 YYDKDF (reference sequence). Germline trimming cut 5 bases from V and 0 bases from J; bases unmatched to any gene: 8. The DNA of the CDR3 is TGTGCCACCAGCGGATTGACTAGCAGAAGCACAGATACGCAGTATTTT. The encoded protein is CATSGLTSRSTDTQYF.

The sample holds a few counts of this clone. V and J are TRBV9 and TRBJ2-3; 8 bases fit TRBD2. The CDR3 consists of 17 residues. Germline CDR1 reads SGDLS; CDR2 reads YYNGEE. With V trimmed by 0 bases and J by 0 bases, 6 bases remained unmatched. This CDR3 is CASSVGVSGGSTDTQYF. In DNA, the CDR3 is TGTGCCAGCAGCGTAGGAGTGAGCGGGGGTAGCACAGATACGCAGTATTTT.

This chain links TRBV4-1 with TRBJ2-7; D possibly corresponds to TRBD1 (8 bases). This CDR3 spans 15 amino acids. V was cut by 2 bases and J by 4 bases, with 15 bases left in between. CDR1 is MGHRA, CDR2 YSYEKL, per germline. In DNA form, the CDR3 reads TGCGCCAGCAGCCAAACAGGGGGGGCGGATTACGAGCAGTACTTC. It encodes CASSQTGGADYEQYF.

The gene calls are TRBV5-1 and TRBJ2-2; 7 bases agree with TRBD1. Germline V gene data show CDR1 as SGHRS and CDR2 as YFSETQ. J lost 0 bases, V lost 0 bases, and 5 bases had no gene match. The CDR3 covers 17 residues. The chain's CDR3 is CASSLAIGTANTGELFF. The CDR3 region has the DNA TGCGCCAGCAGCTTGGCCATCGGGACAGCGAACACCGGGGAGCTGTTTTTT.

The rearrangement links TRBV19 to TRBJ1-2, with 7 bases aligning to TRBD1. Germline CDR1 is LNHDA and CDR2 is SQIVND (reference sequence). With V trimmed by 6 bases and J by 4 bases, 14 bases remained unmatched. The CDR3 is 16 residues long. The CDR3 region is CASSNNKDRNGYGYTF. The CDR3 DNA is TGTGCCAGTAGCAATAACAAGGACAGGAACGGCTATGGCTACACCTTC.

This clone was picked up one time. This chain joins TRBV5-4 and TRBJ2-7; no clear D. The V end was cut by 4 bases, the J end by 0 bases, with 5 bases between. Germline V gene sequence: CDR1 SGHNT, CDR2 YYREEE (reference sequence). The CDR3 is 12 residues long. The chain's CDR3 is CASSADSYEQYF. CDR3 DNA sequence: TGTGCCAGCAGCGCGGACTCCTACGAGCAGTACTTC.

This clone has just one count. The chain employs TRBV4-1 and TRBJ1-1; D call uncertain. CDR1 and CDR2 (germline): MGHRA, YSYEKL. Trimming left V 0 bases short and J 0 bases short, with 8 bases between. The CDR3 spans 15 residues. CDR3 DNA: TGCGCCAGCAGCCAAGATAGCCGACTGAACACTGAAGCTTTCTTT. Translating it yields CASSQDSRLNTEAFF.

The chain uses TRBV9 and TRBJ2-5; TRBD2 matches 8 bases. J gave up 0 bases and V 4 bases, and 5 bases lay outside the gene matches. In germline, CDR1 is SGDLS, CDR2 YYNGEE. The CDR3 extends over 15 amino acids. CDR3 sequence (DNA): TGTGCCAGCAGCAGCGGGGGAAGGTACCAAGAGACCCAGTACTTC. Its protein is CASSSGGRYQETQYF.

The chain carries TRBV4-1 and TRBJ1-5; maybe TRBD1 (6 bases). The CDR3 runs 16 residues. Germline CDR1 reads MGHRA; CDR2 reads YSYEKL. V was trimmed by 0 bases and J by 7 bases, leaving 16 bases between them. CDR3 in DNA: TGCGCCAGCAGCCAAGATTATTTGGGGGCCGGGCAGCCCCAGCATTTT. It is translated as CASSQDYLGAGQPQHF.

The V call is TRBV3-1 (or the pseudogene TRBV3-2), the J call TRBJ1-2; perhaps TRBD1 as D (6 bases). V shed 1 base and J shed 2 bases, with 11 bases lying between them. The CDR3 runs to 15 residues. Per germline, CDR1 LGHDT and CDR2 YNNKEL (reference sequence). CDR3 residues: CASSQAWTANYGYTF. The CDR3 nucleotides are TGTGCCAGCAGCCAAGCCTGGACAGCAAACTATGGCTACACCTTC.

As regards this clone: This same CDR3 is encoded by further DNA sequences in the sample. The rearrangement links TRBV29-1 to TRBJ2-6; D might be TRBD1 (5 bases). V lost 3 bases and J lost 0, with 9 bases in between. This CDR3 comprises 15 residues. Germline-derived CDR1 and CDR2 are SQVTM and ANQGSEA. As DNA, the CDR3 is TGCAGCGTTGAGGCAGGGAACTCTGGGGCCAACGTCCTGACTTTC. This gives the protein CSVEAGNSGANVLTF.

The CDR3 region is CASSEAGQPQHF. The CDR3 DNA is TGTGCCAGCAGTGAAGCCGGTCAGCCCCAGCATTTT. The rearrangement uses TRBV6-1 and TRBJ1-5; D remains ambiguous. This CDR3 has 12 residues. The germline gives CDR1 MNHNS, CDR2 SASEGT. Between the trimmed V and J ends, which lost 0 bases and 6 bases, there was a span of 3 bases.

The chain has TRBV27 and TRBJ2-5; possible D gene TRBD2, 6 bases. With 11 bases removed from V and 1 base from J, the gap between germline ends came to 8 bases. Germline CDR1 and CDR2: MNHEY and SMNVEV (reference sequence). The CDR3 runs 11 residues. Written as DNA, the CDR3 is TGTGCCGCGGGACTCCAAGAGACCCAGTACTTC. As protein: CAAGLQETQYF.

This chain links TRBV6-5 with TRBJ2-7; 7 bases agree with TRBD1. CDR1 is MNHEY, CDR2 SVGAGI, per germline. The CDR3 spans 13 residues. The J segment lost 2 bases and the V segment lost 8 bases, leaving 6 bases of the junction unmatched. CDR3 bases: TGTGCCAGCCGGACAGGCCGTACCTACGAGCAGTACTTC. Translating gives CASRTGRTYEQYF.

V is TRBV2 and J is TRBJ2-1; D is unresolved. The CDR3 is made up of 12 amino acids. Germline V gives CDR1 SNHLY, CDR2 FYNNEI. Trimming cost V 3 bases and J 4 bases, with 4 bases left between them. The chain's CDR3 is CASSEQYNEQFF. In DNA, the CDR3 is TGTGCCAGCAGTGAGCAGTACAATGAGCAGTTCTTC.

The chain couples TRBV5-1 to TRBJ1-1; D not resolved. The CDR3 consists of 16 residues. Germline loops: CDR1 SGHRS, CDR2 YFSETQ. V lost 0 bases, J lost 1 base, and 13 bases lay in between. CDR3 sequence: CASSLASVLGNTEAFF. The DNA of the CDR3 is TGCGCCAGCAGCTTGGCGTCGGTACTCGGGAACACTGAAGCTTTCTTT.

This chain connects TRBV10-2 to TRBJ2-7; 13 bases match TRBD2. Germline V gene sequence: CDR1 WSHSY, CDR2 SAAADI. Losses at the gene ends were 7 bases for V and 7 bases for J; bases not matched to a gene: 10. The CDR3 has 15 amino acids. Here the CDR3 DNA reads TGCGCCAGCACCCTTACAACTAGCGGGAGGGGAGAGCAGTACTTC. Protein: CASTLTTSGRGEQYF.

This chain uses TRBV6-5 with TRBJ2-6; possible D gene TRBD1, 5 bases. Germline V gene sequence: CDR1 MNHEY, CDR2 SVGAGI. The CDR3 is made up of 15 amino acids. The V end lost 5 bases, the J end lost 2 bases, and 10 bases lay between the germline ends. The CDR3 region has the DNA TGTGCCAGCAGTCGCAGGGTAGCTGGGGCCAACGTCCTGACTTTC. The encoded protein is CASSRRVAGANVLTF.

This rearrangement joins TRBV9 to TRBJ1-1; D is perhaps TRBD1 (5 bases). CDR3 length: 14 residues. CDR1 SGDLS and CDR2 YYNGEE come from the germline V gene. V dropped 0 bases and J dropped 3 bases, with 9 bases sitting between them. DNA for the CDR3: TGTGCCAGCAGCGTAGCCAGGGAGGACACTGAAGCTTTCTTT. The encoded protein is CASSVAREDTEAFF.

The chain joins TRBV28 to TRBJ1-3; D is perhaps TRBD1 (5 bases). This CDR3 has 14 amino acids. V shed 2 bases and J shed 4 bases, with 9 bases lying between them. Per germline, CDR1 MDHEN and CDR2 SYDVKM. The CDR3 coding sequence is TGTGCCAGCAGTTTAACTGCAGGGGGAAACACCATATATTTT. This sequence encodes CASSLTAGGNTIYF.

The J gene is TRBJ1-1, the V gene TRBV7-2, with D unresolved. This CDR3 is built from 12 residues. Deletions cut 3 bases from V and 4 bases from J, with 6 bases between. Germline V gene lookup returns CDR1 SGHTA and CDR2 FQGNSA. CDR3 sequence (DNA): TGTGCCAGCAGCTTTAGTGTCACTGAAGCTTTCTTT. Translating it yields CASSFSVTEAFF.

This chain connects TRBV5-4 to TRBJ1-2; TRBD1 matches 8 bases. This CDR3 is built from 13 residues. The germline V gene encodes CDR1 SGHNT and CDR2 YYREEE (reference sequence). V shed 2 bases and J 8 bases; nucleotides not matched to a gene: 5. CDR3 sequence reads: CASSFGQGEGYTF. The CDR3 DNA reads as TGTGCCAGCAGCTTCGGACAGGGCGAGGGCTACACCTTC. Looking up the rest from reference TRBV5-4 and TRBJ1-2 gives the full variable domain: ETGVTQSPTHLIKTRGQQVTLRCSSQSGHNTVSWYQQALGQGPQFIFQYYREEENGRGNFPPRFSGLQFPNYSSELNVNALELDDSALYLCASSFGQGEGYTFGSGTRLTVV.

The chain has TRBV6-5 and TRBJ2-7; TRBD1 aligns across 9 bases. CDR3 length equals 14 residues. With V trimmed by 6 bases and J by 2 bases, 5 bases remained unmatched. Germline lookup yields CDR1 MNHEY and CDR2 SVGAGI. The CDR3 protein is CASRTGQGAYEQYF. The DNA for the CDR3 is TGTGCCAGCAGGACGGGACAGGGAGCCTACGAGCAGTACTTC.